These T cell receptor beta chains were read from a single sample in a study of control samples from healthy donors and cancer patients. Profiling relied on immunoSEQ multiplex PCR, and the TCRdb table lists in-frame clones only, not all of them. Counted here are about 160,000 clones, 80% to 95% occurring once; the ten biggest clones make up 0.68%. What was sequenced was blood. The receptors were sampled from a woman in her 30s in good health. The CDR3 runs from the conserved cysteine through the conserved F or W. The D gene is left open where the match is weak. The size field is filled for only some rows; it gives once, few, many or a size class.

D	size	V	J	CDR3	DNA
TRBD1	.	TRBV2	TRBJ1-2	CASSDPQGASNYGYTF	TGTGCCAGCAGTGATCCTCAGGGGGCCTCTAACTATGGCTACACCTTC
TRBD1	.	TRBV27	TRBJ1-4	CASSCPGTGVMNEKLFF	TGTGCCAGCAGTTGCCCCGGGACAGGAGTAATGAATGAAAAACTGTTTTTT
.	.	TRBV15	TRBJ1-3	CATSRDESGNTIYF	TGTGCCACCAGCAGAGATGAATCTGGAAACACCATATATTTT
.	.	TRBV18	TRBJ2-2	CASSPPPGELFF	TGTGCCAGCTCACCCCCCCCCGGGGAGCTGTTTTTT
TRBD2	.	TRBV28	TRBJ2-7	CARKLAGGPGYEQYF	TGTGCCAGGAAGCTAGCGGGAGGGCCAGGCTACGAGCAGTACTTC
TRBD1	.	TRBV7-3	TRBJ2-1	CASSQRAGGWNEQFF	TGTGCCAGCAGCCAAAGAGCAGGGGGTTGGAATGAGCAGTTCTTC
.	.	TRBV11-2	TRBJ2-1	CASSPLPGLMNNEQFF	TGTGCCAGCAGCCCGCTTCCTGGACTGATGAACAATGAGCAGTTCTTC
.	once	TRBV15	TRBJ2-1	CATSRVGASYNEQFF	TGTGCCACCAGCAGAGTCGGAGCCTCCTACAATGAGCAGTTCTTC
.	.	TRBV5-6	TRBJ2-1	CASSLGLQEEVF	TGTGCCAGCAGCCTGGGACTCCAAGAAGAGGTCTTC
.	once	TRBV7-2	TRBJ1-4	CASSATGRRFTNEKLFF	TGTGCCAGCAGCGCAACCGGGAGGAGGTTCACTAATGAAAAACTGTTTTTT
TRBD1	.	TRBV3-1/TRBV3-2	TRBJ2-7	CASSQVWDRAYEQYF	TGTGCCAGCAGCCAAGTGTGGGACAGGGCTTACGAGCAGTACTTC
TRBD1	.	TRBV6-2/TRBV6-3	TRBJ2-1	CASSSGQGIYNEQFF	TGTGCCAGCAGTTCGGGACAGGGGATATACAATGAGCAGTTCTTC
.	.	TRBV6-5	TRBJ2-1	CASSYETDAYNEQFF	TGTGCCAGCAGTTACGAGACGGACGCCTACAATGAGCAGTTCTTC
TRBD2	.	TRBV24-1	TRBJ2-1	CATGGLAGGPSYNEQFF	TGTGCCACCGGGGGACTAGCGGGAGGGCCGTCCTACAATGAGCAGTTCTTC
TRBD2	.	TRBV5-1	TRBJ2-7	CASSWAGGSSYEQYF	TGCGCCAGCAGCTGGGCGGGGGGGAGCTCCTACGAGCAGTACTTC
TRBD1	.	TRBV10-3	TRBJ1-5	CAISDDRGQPQHF	TGTGCCATCAGCGATGACAGGGGGCAGCCCCAGCATTTT
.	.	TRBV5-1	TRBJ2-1	CASSPGQREQFF	TGCGCCAGCAGCCCAGGACAGCGAGAGCAGTTCTTC
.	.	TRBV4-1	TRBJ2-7	CASSQVVASAYEQYF	TGCGCCAGCAGCCAAGTTGTGGCCTCGGCCTACGAGCAGTACTTC
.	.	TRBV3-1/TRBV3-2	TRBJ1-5	CASSQGKGRGNQPQHF	TGTGCCAGCAGCCAAGGGAAAGGTAGGGGCAATCAGCCCCAGCATTTT
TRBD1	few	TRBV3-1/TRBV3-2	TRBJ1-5	CASSQGQGQPQHF	TGTGCCAGCAGCCAGGGACAGGGTCAGCCCCAGCATTTT
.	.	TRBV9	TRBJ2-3	CASSVSPRQRATDTQYF	TGTGCCAGCAGCGTTTCACCCCGACAGCGCGCAACAGATACGCAGTATTTT